This T cell receptor (beta chain) was sequenced during a study of cytomegalovirus exposure and HLA in healthy donors. Worth noting for this clone: Its matching antigen is unknown.

Trimming took 6 bases from V and 5 from J, leaving 10 bases between them. This CDR3 spans 13 amino acids. CDR1 and CDR2 from the germline V gene are SNHLY and FYNNEI. Study-wide findings and caveats: There was a cluster of highly shared sequence variants that was likely a sequencing artifact. Many donors shared some public TCRs, even though most TCR sequences were rare.

The PCR was carried out with 60 Vbeta primers and 13 Jbeta primers. Produced via immunoSEQ multiplex PCR; TCRdb's table is partial and in-frame only. Of fewer than 200,000 clones listed, approximately 11% were seen once; the top ten hold under 10%. This chain connects TRBV2 to TRBJ2-2; D is possibly TRBD2 (5 bases). The TCR originated in a man aged 50-60 years in good health and CMV-seropositive. The sequenced material came from PBMCs. CDR3 loop: CASRDFITGELFF. In nucleotides, the CDR3 is TGTGCCAGCAGGGACTTTATTACCGGGGAGCTGTTTTTT.